These 9 T cell receptor beta chains originate from one sample sequenced in a study of blood T cells in healthy people across ages (dated by TCRdb to the mid-2010s). Library construction relied on 5' RACE. The sequencing machine was an Illumina HiSeq 2500. A second about 7 to 12 cycle PCR used a sample-barcoded 5' primer and a J-beta primer mix. TCRdb cleaned the public reads at Q25 with fastp, built clones with MiXCR and kept in-frame beta chains. All rows with the same CDR3 protein become a single entry with the most common DNA and genes. The table for this sample lists 790,000 or so distinct CDR3 sequences; about 56% of them were counted only once. Of the sample, around 24% is held by the ten largest clones. Sequencing input: blood. These receptors all come from a middle-aged man in good health.

In this sample, this clonotype turned up once. The chain couples TRBV4-1 to TRBJ2-1; D possibly corresponds to TRBD2 (6 bases). V was cut by 0 bases and J by 12 bases, with 18 bases left in between. CDR3 length: 15 amino acids. Germline CDR1 is MGHRA and CDR2 is YSYEKL. The CDR3 loop reads CASSQDRAGRGLQFF. CDR3 sequence (DNA): TGCGCCAGCAGCCAAGATCGGGCGGGACGAGGATTGCAGTTCTTC.

This clonotype occurred a few times. The V and J genes are TRBV10-3 and TRBJ2-7, with D hard to call. Trimming removed 3 bases at V and 4 bases at J, with 10 bases between. The CDR3 contains 13 residues. Germline-derived CDR1 and CDR2 are ENHRY and SYGVKD. For the CDR3, the DNA is TGTGCCATCAGTGATTCTGGTTTATACGAGCAGTACTTC. This encodes CAISDSGLYEQYF.

This clonotype turned up a few times. The chain joins TRBV5-1 to TRBJ2-1; 10 bases map to TRBD2. In germline, CDR1 is SGHRS, CDR2 YFSETQ. The V and J ends lost 2 bases and 4 bases, in that order; junction bases with no gene match: 15. The CDR3 consists of 19 residues. CDR3 sequence (DNA): TGCGCCAGCAGCTTCGGAAGGACTAGCGGCACTCCCAAGTACAATGAGCAGTTCTTC. This gives the protein CASSFGRTSGTPKYNEQFF. The full variable domain, rest sourced from reference TRBV5-1 and TRBJ2-1, is KAGVTQTPRYLIKTRGQQVTLSCSPISGHRSVSWYQQTPGQGLQFLFEYFSETQRNKGNFPGRFSGRQFSNSRSEMNVSTLELGDSALYLCASSFGRTSGTPKYNEQFFGPGTRLTVL.

The gene calls are TRBV6-5 and TRBJ2-7; D is undetermined. The CDR3 is 15 amino acids. Germline assignment: CDR1 MNHEY and CDR2 SVGAGI. Trimming removed 5 bases at V and 1 base at J, with 15 bases between. CDR3 region: CASSTLLTESYEQYF. In DNA, the CDR3 is TGTGCCAGCAGTACCCTCTTAACAGAGTCCTACGAGCAGTACTTC.

This clonotype has just a few counts. The chain links TRBV6-2 or TRBV6-3 to TRBJ1-6, with D uncertain. The V end lost 2 bases, the J end lost 12 bases, and 11 bases lay between the germline ends. The germline CDR1 and CDR2 sequences are MNHEY and SVGEGT. CDR3 length: 13 residues. For the CDR3, the DNA is TGTGCCAGCAGTTACGCGACGGTTCAACCCCTCCACTTT. Its protein is CASSYATVQPLHF.

The chain joins TRBV25-1 to TRBJ2-6, with D possibly being TRBD2 (5 bases). The CDR3 has 16 amino acids. Germline-derived CDR1 and CDR2 are MGHDK and SYGVNS. Trimming took off 4 bases at V and 5 bases at J, with 15 bases between the two ends. The DNA for the CDR3 is TGTGCCAGCAGTGCCTCGGGAAGGGTAAGGGCCAACGTCCTGACTTTC. Its translation: CASSASGRVRANVLTF.

The rearrangement joins TRBV11-3 to TRBJ2-4; D is unresolved. Germline V gene lookup returns CDR1 SGHNT and CDR2 YENEEA. V was shortened by 5 bases and J by 7 bases, with 15 bases between the two germline ends. CDR3 length equals 14 residues. The CDR3 DNA is TGTGCCAGCAGCAATAGTCGGCCTCTGAACATTCAGTACTTC. This translates into CASSNSRPLNIQYF.

This clonotype was picked up one time. This sequence joins TRBV10-3 and TRBJ2-1; 10 nucleotides agree with TRBD2. This CDR3 comprises 14 residues. Germline V gene sequence: CDR1 ENHRY, CDR2 SYGVKD. Trimming cost V 8 bases and J 5 bases; bases outside gene matches: 6. The DNA for the CDR3 is TGTGCCATCGCTACTAGCGGGGAAAACAATGAGCAGTTCTTC. It is translated as CAIATSGENNEQFF.

The rearrangement links TRBV10-3 to TRBJ2-3; the match to TRBD2 covers 10 bases. Trimming removed 5 bases from V and 9 bases from J; junction bases left unmatched: 11. Germline V lookup: CDR1 ENHRY, CDR2 SYGVKD. The CDR3 has 15 residues. The CDR3 sequence: CAISSGRAGWGTQYF. CDR3 in DNA: TGTGCCATCAGTAGCGGGAGGGCCGGATGGGGAACGCAGTATTTT.